The T cell receptor (beta chain) described here comes from a study of blood T cell repertoires in COVID-19. Overall study: Acute-phase and convalescent COVID-19 samples originated in the United States, Italy and Spain.

In its sample, this clone was seen a few times. V lost 7 bases and J lost 2, with 9 bases in between. The CDR3 length is 13 residues. Per germline, CDR1 ENHRY and CDR2 SYGVKD. In the original processing: Amplification with reference gene primers provided the estimates of nucleated cell counts. Assay used: immunoSEQ multiplex PCR; TCRdb lists only in-frame clones, some missing. V and J calls and clone size are copied from that table; D and trimming were computed from the DNA. The top ten hold around 7.3% of the sample, which has about 240,000 clones, around 84% seen once. The TCR sequence derives from a woman in her 70s with active or convalescent COVID-19. The specimen sequenced was peripheral blood. The V gene is TRBV10-3, the J gene TRBJ1-5, with D possibly matching TRBD1 (5 bases). The CDR3 nucleotides read TGTGCCATCATGGAAGGGGGCAATCAGCCCCAGCATTTT. Encoded protein: CAIMEGGNQPQHF.